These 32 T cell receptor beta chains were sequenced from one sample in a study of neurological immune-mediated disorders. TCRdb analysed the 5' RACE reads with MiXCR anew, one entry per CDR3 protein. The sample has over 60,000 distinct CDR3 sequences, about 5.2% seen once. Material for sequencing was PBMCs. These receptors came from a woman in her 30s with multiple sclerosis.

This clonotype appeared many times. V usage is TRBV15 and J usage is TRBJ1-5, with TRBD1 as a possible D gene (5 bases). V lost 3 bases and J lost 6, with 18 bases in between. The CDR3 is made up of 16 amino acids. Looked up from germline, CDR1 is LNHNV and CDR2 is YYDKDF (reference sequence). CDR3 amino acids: CATSSSGTSAGQPQHF. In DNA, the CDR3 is TGTGCCACCAGCAGCTCCGGGACGTCGGCAGGTCAGCCCCAGCATTTT.

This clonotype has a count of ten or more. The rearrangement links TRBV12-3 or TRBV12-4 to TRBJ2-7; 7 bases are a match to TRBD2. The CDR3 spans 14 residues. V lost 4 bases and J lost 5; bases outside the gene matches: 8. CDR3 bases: TGTGCCAGCAGTTCGGGAGGAGGAAGCGACGAGCAGTACGTC. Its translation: CASSSGGGSDEQYV.

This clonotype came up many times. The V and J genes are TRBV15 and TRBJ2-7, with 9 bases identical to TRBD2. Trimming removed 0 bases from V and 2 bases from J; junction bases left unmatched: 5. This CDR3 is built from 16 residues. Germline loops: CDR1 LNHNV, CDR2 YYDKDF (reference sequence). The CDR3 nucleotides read TGTGCCACCAGCAGAGATAGGAGACTAGCGGCCTACGAGCAGTACTTC. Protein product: CATSRDRRLAAYEQYF.

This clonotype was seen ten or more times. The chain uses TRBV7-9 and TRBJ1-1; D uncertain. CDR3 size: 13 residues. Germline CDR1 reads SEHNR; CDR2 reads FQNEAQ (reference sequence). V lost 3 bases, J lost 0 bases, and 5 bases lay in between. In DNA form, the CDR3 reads TGTGCCAGCAGCTTTGAGGTGAACACTGAAGCTTTCTTT. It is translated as CASSFEVNTEAFF.

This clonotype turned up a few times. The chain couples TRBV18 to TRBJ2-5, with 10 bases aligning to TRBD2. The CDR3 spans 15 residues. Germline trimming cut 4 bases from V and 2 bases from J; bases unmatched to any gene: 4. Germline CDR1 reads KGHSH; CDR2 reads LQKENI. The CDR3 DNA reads TGTGCCAGCTCACTAGCGGGAGGATTGCAAGAGACCCAGTACTTC. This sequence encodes CASSLAGGLQETQYF.

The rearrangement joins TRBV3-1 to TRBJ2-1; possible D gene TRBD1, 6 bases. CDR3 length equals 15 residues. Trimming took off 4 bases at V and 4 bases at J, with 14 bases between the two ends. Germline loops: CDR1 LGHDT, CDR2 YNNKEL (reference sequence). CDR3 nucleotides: TGTGCCAGCAGCCCTTCACCGGGACATTACAATGAGCAGTTCTTC. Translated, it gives CASSPSPGHYNEQFF.

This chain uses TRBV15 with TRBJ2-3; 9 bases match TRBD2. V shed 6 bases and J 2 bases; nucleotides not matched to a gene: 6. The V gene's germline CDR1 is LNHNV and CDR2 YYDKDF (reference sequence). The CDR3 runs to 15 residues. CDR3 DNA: TGTGCCACCAGGGCTAGCGGGGAACTCACAGATACGCAGTATTTT. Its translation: CATRASGELTDTQYF. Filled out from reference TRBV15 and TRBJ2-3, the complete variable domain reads DAMVIQNPRYQVTQFGKPVTLSCSQTLNHNVMYWYQQKSSQAPKLLFHYYDKDFNNEADTPDNFQSRRPNTSFCFLDIRSPGLGDTAMYLCATRASGELTDTQYFGPGTRLTVL.

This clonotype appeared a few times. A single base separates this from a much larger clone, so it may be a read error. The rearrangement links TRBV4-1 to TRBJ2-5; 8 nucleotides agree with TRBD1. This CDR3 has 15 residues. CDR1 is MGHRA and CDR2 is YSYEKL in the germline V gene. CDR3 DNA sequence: TGCGACAGCAGCATGTCCGGGACAGGTGCGGAGACCCAGTACTTC. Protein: CDSSMSGTGAETQYF.

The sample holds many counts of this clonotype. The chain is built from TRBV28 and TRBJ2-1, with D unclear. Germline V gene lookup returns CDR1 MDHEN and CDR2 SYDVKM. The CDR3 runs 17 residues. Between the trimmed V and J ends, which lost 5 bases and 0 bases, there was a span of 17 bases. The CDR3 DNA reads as TGTGCCAGCAGTGCCCCAAAGGGTTGGGGCTCCTACAATGAGCAGTTCTTC. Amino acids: CASSAPKGWGSYNEQFF.

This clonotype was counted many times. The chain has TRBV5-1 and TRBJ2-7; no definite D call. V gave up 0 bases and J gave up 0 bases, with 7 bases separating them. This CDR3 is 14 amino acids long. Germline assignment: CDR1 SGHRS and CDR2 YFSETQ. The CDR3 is CASSLEVGSYEQYF. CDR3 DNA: TGCGCCAGCAGCTTGGAGGTGGGCTCCTACGAGCAGTACTTC.

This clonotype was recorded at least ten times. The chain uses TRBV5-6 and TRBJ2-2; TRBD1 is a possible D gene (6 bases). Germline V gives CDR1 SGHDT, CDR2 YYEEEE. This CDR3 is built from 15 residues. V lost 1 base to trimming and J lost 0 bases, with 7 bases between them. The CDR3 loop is CASSLPGANTGELFF. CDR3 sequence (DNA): TGTGCCAGCAGCTTGCCAGGGGCGAACACCGGGGAGCTGTTTTTT.

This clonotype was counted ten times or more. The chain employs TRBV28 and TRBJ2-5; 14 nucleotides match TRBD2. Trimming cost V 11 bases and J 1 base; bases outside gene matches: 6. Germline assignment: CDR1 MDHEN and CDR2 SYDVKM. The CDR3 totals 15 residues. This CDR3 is CAGSGLAGGQETQYF. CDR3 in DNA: TGTGCCGGGAGCGGACTAGCGGGGGGCCAAGAGACCCAGTACTTC.

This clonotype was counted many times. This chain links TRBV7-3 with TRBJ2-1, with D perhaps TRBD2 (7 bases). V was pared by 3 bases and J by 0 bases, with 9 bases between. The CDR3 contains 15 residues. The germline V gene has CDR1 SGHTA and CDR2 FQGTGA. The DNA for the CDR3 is TGTGCCAGCAGCTTGGGAGGGGGCTCCTACAATGAGCAGTTCTTC. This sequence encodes CASSLGGGSYNEQFF. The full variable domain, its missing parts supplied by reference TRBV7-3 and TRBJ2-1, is GAGVSQTPSNKVTEKGKYVELRCDPISGHTALYWYRQSLGQGPEFLIYFQGTGAADDSGLPNDRFFAVRPEGSVSTLKIQRTERGDSAVYLCASSLGGGSYNEQFFGPGTRLTVL.

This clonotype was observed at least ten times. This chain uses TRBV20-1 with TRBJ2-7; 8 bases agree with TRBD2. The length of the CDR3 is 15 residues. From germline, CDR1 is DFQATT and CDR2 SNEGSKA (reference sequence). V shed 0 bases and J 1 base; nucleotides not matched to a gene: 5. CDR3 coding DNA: TGCAGTGCTAGAGATACGGGAGGGCCTTCCTACGAGCAGTACTTC. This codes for CSARDTGGPSYEQYF.

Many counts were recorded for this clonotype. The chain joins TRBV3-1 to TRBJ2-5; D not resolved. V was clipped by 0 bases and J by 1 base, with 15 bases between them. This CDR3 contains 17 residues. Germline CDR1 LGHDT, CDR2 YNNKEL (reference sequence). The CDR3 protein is CASSQDRRYPVQETQYF. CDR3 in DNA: TGTGCCAGCAGCCAAGATCGGAGATACCCGGTCCAAGAGACCCAGTACTTC.

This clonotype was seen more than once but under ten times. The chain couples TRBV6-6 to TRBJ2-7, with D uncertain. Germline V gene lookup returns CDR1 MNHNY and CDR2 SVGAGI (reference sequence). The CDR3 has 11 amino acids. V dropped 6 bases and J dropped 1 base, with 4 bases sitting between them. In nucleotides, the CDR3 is TGTGCCAGCAGGAGTTCCTACGAGCAGTACTTC. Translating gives CASRSSYEQYF.

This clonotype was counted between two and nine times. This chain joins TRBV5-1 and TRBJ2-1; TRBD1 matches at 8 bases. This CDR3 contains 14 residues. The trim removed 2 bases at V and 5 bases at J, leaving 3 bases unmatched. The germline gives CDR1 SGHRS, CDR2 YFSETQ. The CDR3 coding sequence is TGCGCCAGCAGCTTACAGGGGGACGACAATGAGCAGTTCTTC. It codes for CASSLQGDDNEQFF.

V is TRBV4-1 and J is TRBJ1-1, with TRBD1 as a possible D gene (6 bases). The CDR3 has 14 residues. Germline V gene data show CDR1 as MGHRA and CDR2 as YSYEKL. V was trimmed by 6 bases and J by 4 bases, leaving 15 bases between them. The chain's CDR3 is CASSSQWGLTEAFF. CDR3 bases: TGCGCCAGCAGTTCCCAGTGGGGGCTCACTGAAGCTTTCTTT.

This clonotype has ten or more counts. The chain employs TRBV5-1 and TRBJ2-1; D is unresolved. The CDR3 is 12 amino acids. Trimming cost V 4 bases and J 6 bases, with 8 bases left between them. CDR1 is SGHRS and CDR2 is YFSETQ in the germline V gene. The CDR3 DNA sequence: TGCGCCAGCAGCCTCCCGGGCAATGAGCAGTTCTTC. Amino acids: CASSLPGNEQFF. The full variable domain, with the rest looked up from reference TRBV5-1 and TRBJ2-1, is KAGVTQTPRYLIKTRGQQVTLSCSPISGHRSVSWYQQTPGQGLQFLFEYFSETQRNKGNFPGRFSGRQFSNSRSEMNVSTLELGDSALYLCASSLPGNEQFFGPGTRLTVL.

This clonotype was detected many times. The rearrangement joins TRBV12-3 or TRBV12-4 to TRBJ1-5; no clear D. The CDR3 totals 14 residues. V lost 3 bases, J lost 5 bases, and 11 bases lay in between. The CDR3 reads CASSLEIDDQPQHF. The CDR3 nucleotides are TGTGCCAGCAGTTTGGAGATAGATGATCAGCCCCAGCATTTT.

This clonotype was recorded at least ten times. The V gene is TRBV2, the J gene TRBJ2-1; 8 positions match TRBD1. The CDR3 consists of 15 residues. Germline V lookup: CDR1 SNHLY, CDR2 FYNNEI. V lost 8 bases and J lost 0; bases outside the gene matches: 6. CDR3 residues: CASGETGGSYNEQFF. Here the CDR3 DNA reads TGTGCCAGCGGGGAAACAGGGGGCTCCTACAATGAGCAGTTCTTC.

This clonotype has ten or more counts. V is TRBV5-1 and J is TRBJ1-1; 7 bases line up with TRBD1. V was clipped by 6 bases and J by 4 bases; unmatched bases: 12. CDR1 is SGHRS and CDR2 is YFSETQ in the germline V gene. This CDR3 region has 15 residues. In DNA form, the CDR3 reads TGCGCCAGCACTAACAGGGGCGTACCGGGCACTGAAGCTTTCTTT. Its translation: CASTNRGVPGTEAFF.

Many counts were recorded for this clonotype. CDR3 protein: CASSLDGGQEDTQYF. DNA for the CDR3: TGTGCCAGCAGCTTGGACGGGGGGCAGGAAGATACGCAGTATTTT. This chain connects TRBV7-3 to TRBJ2-3, with TRBD2 as a possible D gene (7 bases). The germline CDR1 and CDR2 sequences are SGHTA and FQGTGA. The V and J ends lost 3 bases and 5 bases respectively, with 15 bases between them. CDR3 length equals 15 residues. The full variable domain, completed using reference TRBV7-3 and TRBJ2-3, is GAGVSQTPSNKVTEKGKYVELRCDPISGHTALYWYRQSLGQGPEFLIYFQGTGAADDSGLPNDRFFAVRPEGSVSTLKIQRTERGDSAVYLCASSLDGGQEDTQYFGPGTRLTVL.

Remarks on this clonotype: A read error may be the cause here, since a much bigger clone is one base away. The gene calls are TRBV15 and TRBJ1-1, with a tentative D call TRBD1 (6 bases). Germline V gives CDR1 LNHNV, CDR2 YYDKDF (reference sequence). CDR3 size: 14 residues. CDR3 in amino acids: CATIRDAGDTEAFF. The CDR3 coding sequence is TGTGCCACCATCAGAGATGCAGGGGACACTGAAGCTTTCTTT.

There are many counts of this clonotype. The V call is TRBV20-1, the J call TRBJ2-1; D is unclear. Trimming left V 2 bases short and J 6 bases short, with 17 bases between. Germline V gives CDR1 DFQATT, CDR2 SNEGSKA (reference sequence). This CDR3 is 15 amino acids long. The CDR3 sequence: CSARPFVGWGNEQFF. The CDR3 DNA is TGCAGTGCTAGACCTTTCGTGGGTTGGGGCAATGAGCAGTTCTTC.

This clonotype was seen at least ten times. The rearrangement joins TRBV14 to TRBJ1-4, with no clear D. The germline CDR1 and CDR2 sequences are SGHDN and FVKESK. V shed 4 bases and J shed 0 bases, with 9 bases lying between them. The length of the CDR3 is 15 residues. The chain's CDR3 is CASSPLGATNEKLFF. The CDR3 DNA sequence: TGTGCCAGCAGCCCTCTAGGTGCAACTAATGAAAAACTGTTTTTT.

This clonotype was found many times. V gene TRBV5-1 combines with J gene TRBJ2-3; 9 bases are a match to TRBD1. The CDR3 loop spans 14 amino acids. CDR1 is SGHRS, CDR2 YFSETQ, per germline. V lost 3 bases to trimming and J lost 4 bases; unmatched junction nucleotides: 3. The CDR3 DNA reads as TGCGCCAGCAGCTCCCGACAGGGGGCAGATACGCAGTATTTT. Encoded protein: CASSSRQGADTQYF.

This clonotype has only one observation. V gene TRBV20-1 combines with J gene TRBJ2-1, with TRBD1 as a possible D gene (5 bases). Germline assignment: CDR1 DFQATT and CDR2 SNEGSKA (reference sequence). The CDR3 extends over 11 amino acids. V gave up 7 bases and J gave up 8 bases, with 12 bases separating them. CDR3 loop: CSVLGQDEQFF. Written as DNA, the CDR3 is TGCAGTGTGTTGGGGCAGGATGAGCAGTTCTTC.

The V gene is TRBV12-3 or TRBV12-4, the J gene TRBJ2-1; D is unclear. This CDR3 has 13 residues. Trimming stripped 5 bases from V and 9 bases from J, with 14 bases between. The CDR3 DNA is TGTGCCAGCAGTCTATCTTTGCGGACTGAGCAGTTCTTC. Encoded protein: CASSLSLRTEQFF.

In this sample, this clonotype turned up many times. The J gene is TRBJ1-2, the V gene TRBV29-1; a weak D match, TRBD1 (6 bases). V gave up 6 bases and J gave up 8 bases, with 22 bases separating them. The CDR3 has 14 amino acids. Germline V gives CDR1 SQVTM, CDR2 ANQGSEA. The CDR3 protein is CSVEGGAGLEGYTF. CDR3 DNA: TGCAGCGTGGAGGGGGGCGCTGGGTTAGAGGGCTACACCTTC. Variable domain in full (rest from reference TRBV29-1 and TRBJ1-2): SAVISQKPSRDICQRGTSLTIQCQVDSQVTMMFWYRQQPGQSLTLIATANQGSEATYESGFVIDKFPISRPNLTFSTLTVSNMSPEDSSIYLCSVEGGAGLEGYTFGSGTRLTVV.

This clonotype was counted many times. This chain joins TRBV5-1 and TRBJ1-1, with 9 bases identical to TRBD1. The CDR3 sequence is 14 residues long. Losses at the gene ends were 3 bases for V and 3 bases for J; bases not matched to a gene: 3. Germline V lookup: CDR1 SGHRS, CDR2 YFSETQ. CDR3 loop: CASSYRTGDTEAFF. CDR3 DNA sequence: TGCGCCAGCAGCTACCGGACAGGGGACACTGAAGCTTTCTTT.

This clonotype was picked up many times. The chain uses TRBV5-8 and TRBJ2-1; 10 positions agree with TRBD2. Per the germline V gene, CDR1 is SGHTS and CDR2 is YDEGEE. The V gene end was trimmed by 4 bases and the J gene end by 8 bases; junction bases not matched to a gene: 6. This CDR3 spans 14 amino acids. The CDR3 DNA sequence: TGTGCCAGCAGCGCTAGCGGGGGCGGCGATGAGCAGTTCTTC. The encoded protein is CASSASGGGDEQFF.